This T cell receptor (beta chain) originates from a study of glioma-infiltrating T cells after dendritic cell vaccination. The length of the CDR3 is 17 residues. With V trimmed by 0 bases and J by 0 bases, 5 bases remained unmatched. Germline V lookup: CDR1 MRHNA, CDR2 SNTAGT. Some clones are missing from TCRdb's copy, which holds only in-frame ones; the method was immunoSEQ multiplex PCR. This table holds under 100,000 clones, under 90% found once. This TCR was recovered from a human donor with glioblastoma. The chain uses TRBV6-4 and TRBJ2-3; 8 bases line up with TRBD1. The sequencing here drew on blood, taken before dendritic cell vaccination. The CDR3 reads CASSDSRQGPSTDTQYF. Written as DNA, the CDR3 is TGTGCCAGCAGTGACTCGAGACAGGGGCCTAGCACAGATACGCAGTATTTT.